The 3 T cell receptor beta chains in this list originate from one sample, sequenced in a study of blood T cell dynamics during melanoma immunotherapy. The assay was immunoSEQ multiplex PCR, and TCRdb's table has in-frame clones only and misses some. The table has about 18,000 clones, roughly nine tenths seen once. The time point is: pre-treatment baseline. The specimen was blood, collected from a patient treated with checkpoint blockade. These receptors were collected from a human donor with melanoma.

The chain links TRBV18 to TRBJ2-1; 10 positions match TRBD2. The length of the CDR3 is 15 residues. Trimming took 6 bases from V and 3 from J; bases not matched to a gene: 5. The V gene's germline CDR1 is KGHSH and CDR2 LQKENI. As DNA, the CDR3 is TGTGCCAGCTCTTTTGGACTAGCGGACTACAATGAGCAGTTCTTC. It specifies CASSFGLADYNEQFF. Variable domain in full (rest from reference TRBV18 and TRBJ2-1): NAGVMQNPRHLVRRRGQEARLRCSPMKGHSHVYWYRQLPEEGLKFMVYLQKENIIDESGMPKERFSAEFPKEGPSILRIQQVVRGDSAAYFCASSFGLADYNEQFFGPGTRLTVL.

The chain is built from TRBV5-4 and TRBJ1-2; D remains ambiguous. CDR1 is SGHNT and CDR2 is YYREEE in the germline V gene (reference sequence). This CDR3 comprises 13 residues. With 4 bases removed from V and 1 base from J, the gap between germline ends came to 8 bases. The CDR3 protein is CASSPDFNYGYTF. The CDR3 DNA sequence: TGTGCCAGCAGCCCAGACTTTAACTATGGCTACACCTTC. The full variable domain, in which reference TRBV5-4 and TRBJ1-2 provide the parts outside the CDR3, is ETGVTQSPTHLIKTRGQQVTLRCSSQSGHNTVSWYQQALGQGPQFIFQYYREEENGRGNFPPRFSGLQFPNYSSELNVNALELDDSALYLCASSPDFNYGYTFGSGTRLTVV.

The chain has TRBV5-6 and TRBJ1-1; TRBD1 is a possible D gene (5 bases). In germline, CDR1 is SGHDT, CDR2 YYEEEE. This CDR3 is 15 amino acids long. V was trimmed by 4 bases and J by 1 base, leaving 14 bases between them. CDR3 sequence: CASSSLAGGNTEAFF. The CDR3 nucleotides read TGTGCCAGCAGCAGCCTCGCCGGGGGGAACACTGAAGCTTTCTTT.